The clone carrying this T cell receptor (beta chain) was observed a handful of times. What it binds is not known. CDR3 length equals 15 residues. V lost 5 bases, J lost 6 bases, and 19 bases lay in between. These data come from a study of blood T cells in healthy people across ages. Study in general: When template switching was applied, about one barcoded beta molecule was captured per two T cells.

Study-level findings and limits: With age, beta diversity per million T cells declined roughly linearly, significantly by 40. More naive CD4+ cells and higher diversity were found in long-lived than in aged donors.

For the second PCR, which ran for 7 to 11 cycles, a sample-barcoded 5' primer and a J-beta primer mix were used. TCRdb re-called the 5' RACE reads through MiXCR, storing one row per CDR3 protein. Of 850,000 to 1,300,000 distinct CDR3 sequences in the sample, under 45% are singletons; the top ten hold under 20%. This TCR came from a woman in her sixties or seventies in good health. The genes are TRBV12-3 or TRBV12-4 and TRBJ1-1, with D uncertain. Sequencing was done on a sample of blood. The DNA of the CDR3 is TGTGCCAGCAGTCCGGACCCTACAAAGACGTCTGAAGCTTTCTTT. Translated, it gives CASSPDPTKTSEAFF.